This T cell receptor (beta chain) is drawn from a study of T-cell reconstitution after alpha-beta-depleted transplantation in children (dated by TCRdb to 2016 to 2017). For the wider study: Using TCR repertoire profiling, the study quantitatively followed how T-cell immune reconstitution unfolded in children after TCRalphabeta/CD19-depleted allogeneic hematopoietic cell transplantation.

Libraries were constructed by PCR. The sequencer was an Illumina HiSeq 2500. Molecular barcoding was employed in the preparation of TCR libraries, with unique molecular identifiers being used to normalize TCRbeta repertoire quantification. TCRdb passed the public sequencing reads through fastp at Q25 and MiXCR, retaining productive beta sequences. Each CDR3 protein gets just one entry, which takes the most common genes and DNA from the rows behind it. This sample lists more than 250,000 distinct CDR3 sequences; approximately 9.6% were detected once. Around 10% of the sample is taken by the ten largest. This clonotype appeared a few times. The antigen this receptor binds is unknown. The sample holds no much larger clone one base away, and base qualities are not on file. The source was PBMCs from the stem cell graft donor, collected from the stem cell graft. The receptor was isolated from a human donor who donated a stem cell graft to a child with SCID.

Here is the DNA: TGTGCCAGCAGTTCCCGGGACACCTATAATTCACCCCTCCACTTT. Translated, this gives CASSSRDTYNSPLHF. The rearrangement combines TRBV12-3 or TRBV12-4 with TRBJ1-6; TRBD1 is possibly the D segment (6 matching bases). V and J lose 4 bases and 2 bases, and a span of 9 bases separates them. From its cysteine to its phenylalanine, the CDR3 spans 15 amino acids. Left in the record is the CDR3 DNA by itself, 45 bases read in frame from the first base.